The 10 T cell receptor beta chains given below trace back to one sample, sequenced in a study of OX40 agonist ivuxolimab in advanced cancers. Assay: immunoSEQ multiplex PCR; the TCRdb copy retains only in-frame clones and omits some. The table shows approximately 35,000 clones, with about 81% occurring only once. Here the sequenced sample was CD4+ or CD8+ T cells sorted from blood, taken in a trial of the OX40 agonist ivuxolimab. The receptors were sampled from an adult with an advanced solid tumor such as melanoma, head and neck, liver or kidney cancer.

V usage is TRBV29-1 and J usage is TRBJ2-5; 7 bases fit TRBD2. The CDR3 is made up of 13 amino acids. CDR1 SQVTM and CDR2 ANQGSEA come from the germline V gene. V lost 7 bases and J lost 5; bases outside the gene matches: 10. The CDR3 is CSAEAGEWETQYF. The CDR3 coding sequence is TGCAGCGCCGAGGCGGGGGAGTGGGAGACCCAGTACTTC.

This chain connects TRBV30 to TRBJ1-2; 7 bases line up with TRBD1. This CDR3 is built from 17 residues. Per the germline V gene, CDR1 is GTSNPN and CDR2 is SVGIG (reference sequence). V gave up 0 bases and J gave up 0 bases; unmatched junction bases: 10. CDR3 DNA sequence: TGTGCCTGGAGTGTACAAGGGGGCGGCCTTTCTAACTATGGCTACACCTTC. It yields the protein CAWSVQGGGLSNYGYTF.

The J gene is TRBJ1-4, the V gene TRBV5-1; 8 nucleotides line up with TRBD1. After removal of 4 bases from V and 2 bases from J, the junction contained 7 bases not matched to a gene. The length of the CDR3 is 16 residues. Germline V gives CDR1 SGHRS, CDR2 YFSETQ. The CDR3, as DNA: TGCGCCAGCAGCCCCTGGACAGGGTCTACTAATGAAAAACTGTTTTTT. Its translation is CASSPWTGSTNEKLFF.

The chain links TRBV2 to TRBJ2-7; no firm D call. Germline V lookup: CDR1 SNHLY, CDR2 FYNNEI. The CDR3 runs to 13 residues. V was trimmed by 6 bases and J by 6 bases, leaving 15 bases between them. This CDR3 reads CASRPFAGLEQYF. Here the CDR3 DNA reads TGTGCCAGCAGACCCTTCGCTGGTCTCGAGCAGTACTTC.

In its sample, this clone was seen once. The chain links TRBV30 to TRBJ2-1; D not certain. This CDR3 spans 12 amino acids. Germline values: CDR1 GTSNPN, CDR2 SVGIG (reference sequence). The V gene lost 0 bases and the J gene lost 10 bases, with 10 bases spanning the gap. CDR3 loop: CAWSVSRREQFF. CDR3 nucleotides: TGTGCCTGGAGTGTAAGTCGACGGGAGCAGTTCTTC. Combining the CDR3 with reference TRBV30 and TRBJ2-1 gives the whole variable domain SQTIHQWPATLVQPVGSPLSLECTVEGTSNPNLYWYRQAAGRGLQLLFYSVGIGQISSEVPQNLSASRPQDRQFILSSKKLLLSDSGFYLCAWSVSRREQFFGPGTRLTVL.

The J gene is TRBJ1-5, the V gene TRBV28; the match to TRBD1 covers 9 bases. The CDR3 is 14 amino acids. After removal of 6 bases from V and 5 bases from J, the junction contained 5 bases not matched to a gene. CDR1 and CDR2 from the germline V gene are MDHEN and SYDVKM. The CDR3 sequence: CASREGQGYQPQHF. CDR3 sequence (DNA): TGTGCCAGCAGGGAGGGACAGGGCTATCAGCCCCAGCATTTT.

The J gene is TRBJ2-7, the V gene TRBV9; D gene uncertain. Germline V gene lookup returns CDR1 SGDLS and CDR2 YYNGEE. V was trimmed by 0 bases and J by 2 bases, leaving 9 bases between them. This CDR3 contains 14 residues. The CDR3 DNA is TGTGCCAGCAGCGTAGAGGGCAGCACCTACGAGCAGTACTTC. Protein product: CASSVEGSTYEQYF.

In DNA, the CDR3 is TGTGCCAGCAGTGAAGATAGCGGGAGATCAGAGACCCAGTACTTC. This encodes CASSEDSGRSETQYF. The chain is built from TRBV6-4 and TRBJ2-5, with 9 bases matching TRBD2. Germline CDR1 MRHNA, CDR2 SNTAGT. The CDR3 length is 15 residues. V trimming: 3 bases; J trimming: 4 bases; junction bases outside the gene matches: 6.

CDR3 in amino acids: CASSLTVLGANVLTF. The CDR3 nucleotides read TGCGCCAGCAGCTTGACTGTACTGGGGGCCAACGTCCTGACTTTC. The chain carries TRBV5-1 and TRBJ2-6, with unresolved D. V was clipped by 1 base and J by 4 bases, with 9 bases between them. The germline V gene encodes CDR1 SGHRS and CDR2 YFSETQ. CDR3 length: 15 residues.

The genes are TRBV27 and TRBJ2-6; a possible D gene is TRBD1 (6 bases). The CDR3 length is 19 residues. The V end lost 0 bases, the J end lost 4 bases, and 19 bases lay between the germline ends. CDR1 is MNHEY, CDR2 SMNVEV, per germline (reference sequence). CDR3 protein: CASSLSIGSLGAGANVLTF. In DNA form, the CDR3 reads TGTGCCAGCAGTTTATCGATTGGCAGCCTGGGGGCGGGGGCCAACGTCCTGACTTTC.